This TCR beta chain originates from a study of beta chain features in type 1 diabetes. Every bit of the isolated RNA underwent reverse transcription, so sequencing read expressed TCRB transcripts. The average output of naive, central memory and regulatory T cell samples was 3.6 million or so reads. Profiled with immunoSEQ multiplex PCR; TCRdb holds only in-frame clones, not every one. The sample carries some 330,000 clones, 8% to 13% recorded once. There are 15 residues in the CDR3. Germline values: CDR1 SGDLS, CDR2 YYNGEE. Trimming cost V 7 bases and J 2 bases; bases outside gene matches: 4. Purity exceeding 95% was reached by all sorted populations.

The clonotype comes from a woman younger than 45 in good health. The sequenced sample was naive CD4+ T cells from blood. The chain links TRBV9 to TRBJ2-1, with 12 bases that match TRBD2. The CDR3 nucleotides are TGTGCCAGCGGAAGGACTAGCGGGACCTACAATGAGCAGTTCTTC. As protein: CASGRTSGTYNEQFF.